Below are 21 T cell receptor beta chains sequenced from a single sample in a study of blood T cells in healthy people across ages. Primed by a sample-barcoded 5' primer and a J-beta primer mix, a second PCR proceeded for 7 to 11 cycles. Each CDR3 protein is one row after TCRdb ran MiXCR on the 5' RACE reads. There are hundreds of thousands of distinct CDR3 sequences in the sample; roughly 25% occur only once, and about 2.9% lies in the top ten. The data also belong to a second study, concerning T cells of mothers and their children.

Sequencing was done on a sample of blood. The source of these receptors is a boy aged 5-17 years in good health.

In its sample, this clonotype was seen a few times. This chain uses TRBV18 with TRBJ2-5; 9 nucleotides align to TRBD1. The last part of the DNA fits TRBJ2-7 better; the J call may be wrong. CDR3 length: 15 amino acids. Germline values: CDR1 KGHSH, CDR2 LQKENI. CDR3 coding DNA: TGTGCCAGCTCACCACCGGACAGGGGAACCTACGAGCAGTACTTC. It specifies CASSPPDRGTYEQYF.

V usage is TRBV5-5 and J usage is TRBJ2-5, with D possibly TRBD1 on 5 matching bases. V was pared by 5 bases and J by 5 bases, with 16 bases between. This CDR3 contains 14 residues. Looked up from germline, CDR1 is SGHKS and CDR2 is YYEKEE (reference sequence). CDR3 residues: CASRSVRSGETQYF. In DNA, the CDR3 is TGTGCCAGCAGGTCGGTGCGGTCAGGGGAGACCCAGTACTTC.

Only a few counts were recorded for this clonotype. The chain links TRBV9 to TRBJ1-4; 10 bases are shared with TRBD1. With 2 bases clipped from V and 7 bases from J, the junction kept 2 bases outside the gene matches. This CDR3 contains 14 residues. Looked up from germline, CDR1 is SGDLS and CDR2 is YYNGEE. The CDR3 sequence is CASSVDRGPEKLFF. Here the CDR3 DNA reads TGTGCCAGCAGCGTCGACAGGGGGCCTGAAAAACTGTTTTTT.

This chain joins TRBV30 and TRBJ1-1; D remains ambiguous. This CDR3 is built from 12 residues. Trimming stripped 5 bases from V and 2 bases from J, with 9 bases between. The V gene's germline CDR1 is GTSNPN and CDR2 SVGIG (reference sequence). The CDR3 reads CAWERRNTEAFF. CDR3 bases: TGTGCCTGGGAAAGGAGAAACACTGAAGCTTTCTTT. Complete variable domain (other parts from reference TRBV30 and TRBJ1-1): SQTIHQWPATLVQPVGSPLSLECTVEGTSNPNLYWYRQAAGRGLQLLFYSVGIGQISSEVPQNLSASRPQDRQFILSSKKLLLSDSGFYLCAWERRNTEAFFGQGTRLTVV.

V is TRBV29-1 and J is TRBJ2-5, with D perhaps matching TRBD1 (6 bases). V lost 7 bases and J 0 bases, leaving 9 bases between the germline ends. Germline assignment: CDR1 SQVTM and CDR2 ANQGSEA. This CDR3 has 12 amino acids. The CDR3, as DNA: TGCAGCGCAGGACAGAACCAAGAGACCCAGTACTTC. Translating gives CSAGQNQETQYF.

The rearrangement joins TRBV20-1 to TRBJ1-1; tentatively, D is TRBD1 (5 bases). This CDR3 has 12 residues. Looked up from germline, CDR1 is DFQATT and CDR2 is SNEGSKA (reference sequence). V shed 2 bases and J shed 4 bases, with 8 bases lying between them. In DNA form, the CDR3 reads TGCAGTGCTAGACAGGGCACCACTGAAGCTTTCTTT. It encodes CSARQGTTEAFF.

The chain links TRBV7-9 to TRBJ1-2; TRBD1 matches 9 bases. J was trimmed by 4 bases and V by 0 bases; bases with no gene match: 6. There are 16 residues in the CDR3. Germline CDR1 SEHNR, CDR2 FQNEAQ (reference sequence). The CDR3 reads CASSLAYRGQVYGYTF. The CDR3 DNA is TGTGCCAGCAGCTTAGCGTACAGGGGGCAAGTCTATGGCTACACCTTC.

Regarding this clonotype: The junction departs from germline at one end; a sequencing error may be responsible. The chain carries TRBV7-7 and TRBJ2-5, with D possibly matching TRBD1 (6 bases). Germline-derived CDR1 and CDR2 are SSHAT and FNYEAQ (reference sequence). The CDR3 sequence is 14 residues long. CDR3 DNA: TGTGCTAGCAGCGCCACAGGGTGGGGAGAGACCCAGTACTTC. Translated, it gives CASSATGWGETQYF.

This clonotype is a singleton in its sample. The V and J genes are TRBV12-3 or TRBV12-4 and TRBJ2-7; 7 bases fit TRBD1. The end of the DNA is better explained by TRBJ2-5, so the J call may be wrong. The CDR3 runs to 16 residues. The CDR3 spells CASSLGDSRFVETQYF. Here the CDR3 DNA reads TGTGCCAGCAGTTTAGGGGACAGCCGTTTTGTGGAGACCCAGTACTTC.

The chain links TRBV25-1 to TRBJ1-4, with D hard to call. Trimming removed 3 bases at V and 6 bases at J, with 11 bases between. This CDR3 has 14 amino acids. From germline, CDR1 is MGHDK and CDR2 SYGVNS. CDR3 region: CASSEGLAHEKLFF. The CDR3 bases are TGTGCCAGCAGTGAGGGGTTAGCCCATGAAAAACTGTTTTTT. The whole variable domain, filled in from reference TRBV25-1 and TRBJ1-4, reads EADIYQTPRYLVIGTGKKITLECSQTMGHDKMYWYQQDPGMELHLIHYSYGVNSTEKGDLSSESTVSRIRTEHFPLTLESARPSHTSQYLCASSEGLAHEKLFFGSGTQLSVL.

This clonotype was seen more than once but under ten times. The chain links TRBV28 to TRBJ2-2; no firm D call. The length of the CDR3 is 13 residues. Germline CDR1 and CDR2: MDHEN and SYDVKM. V dropped 3 bases and J dropped 7 bases, with 9 bases sitting between them. CDR3 bases: TGTGCCAGCAGTTTCGGGCAAATCGGGGAGCTGTTTTTT. It translates to CASSFGQIGELFF.

The chain is built from TRBV7-3 and TRBJ2-4; the match to TRBD2 covers 9 bases. The CDR3 has 13 residues. Looked up from germline, CDR1 is SGHTA and CDR2 is FQGTGA. Trimming took 8 bases from V and 7 from J; bases not matched to a gene: 6. CDR3 protein: CASAGGLGNIQYF. The DNA for the CDR3 is TGTGCCAGCGCGGGGGGGTTAGGGAACATTCAGTACTTC. Combining the CDR3 with reference TRBV7-3 and TRBJ2-4 gives the whole variable domain GAGVSQTPSNKVTEKGKYVELRCDPISGHTALYWYRQSLGQGPEFLIYFQGTGAADDSGLPNDRFFAVRPEGSVSTLKIQRTERGDSAVYLCASAGGLGNIQYFGAGTRLSVL.

The chain carries TRBV9 and TRBJ2-7; possible D gene TRBD2, 6 bases. The CDR3 sequence is 14 residues long. Trimming cost V 0 bases and J 3 bases, with 10 bases left between them. The germline V gene encodes CDR1 SGDLS and CDR2 YYNGEE. The CDR3 DNA is TGTGCCAGCAGCGTAGCGGGGGAAATCTACGAGCAGTACTTC. Protein product: CASSVAGEIYEQYF.

The chain couples TRBV12-3 or TRBV12-4 to TRBJ1-5; TRBD1 is a possible D gene (5 bases). V shed 5 bases and J shed 5 bases, with 10 bases lying between them. This CDR3 is built from 13 residues. In DNA, the CDR3 is TGTGCCAGCAGTCACAGGAGGGATCAGCCCCAGCATTTT. The encoded protein is CASSHRRDQPQHF.

This chain links TRBV6-1 with TRBJ2-1; possible D gene TRBD1, 5 bases. This CDR3 region has 14 residues. Per germline, CDR1 MNHNS and CDR2 SASEGT. V gave up 6 bases and J gave up 9 bases, with 18 bases separating them. The DNA for the CDR3 is TGTGCCAGCAGCCCTCGGGCAGGGTGGGGTGAGCAGTTCTTC. It is translated as CASSPRAGWGEQFF.

V is TRBV5-1 and J is TRBJ2-2; 7 bases are a match to TRBD1. The ends lost 5 bases at V and 2 bases at J; junction bases unmatched: 6. Germline values: CDR1 SGHRS, CDR2 YFSETQ. The CDR3 sequence is 15 residues long. The CDR3 bases are TGCGCCAGCAGACCGGGACAGCCTAACACCGGGGAGCTGTTTTTT. Protein sequence: CASRPGQPNTGELFF. Supplemented by reference TRBV5-1 and TRBJ2-2, the full variable domain reads KAGVTQTPRYLIKTRGQQVTLSCSPISGHRSVSWYQQTPGQGLQFLFEYFSETQRNKGNFPGRFSGRQFSNSRSEMNVSTLELGDSALYLCASRPGQPNTGELFFGEGSRLTVL.

This clonotype was counted between two and nine times. The rearrangement links TRBV3-1 to TRBJ1-6; TRBD1 matches 8 bases. The germline V gene encodes CDR1 LGHDT and CDR2 YNNKEL (reference sequence). This CDR3 spans 14 amino acids. The trim removed 8 bases at V and 8 bases at J, leaving 8 bases unmatched. The CDR3 is CASSQGQDYSPLHF. DNA of the CDR3: TGTGCCAGCTCCCAGGGACAGGATTATTCACCCCTCCACTTT.

The CDR3 DNA reads TGTGCCAGCAGGTACGGGCTAGCGGCCACCTACGAGCAGTACTTC. It is translated as CASRYGLAATYEQYF. The chain couples TRBV6-5 to TRBJ2-7; 7 bases agree with TRBD2. The CDR3 spans 15 residues. In germline, CDR1 is MNHEY, CDR2 SVGAGI. Trimming cost V 6 bases and J 2 bases; bases outside gene matches: 10.

The rearrangement uses TRBV3-1 and TRBJ1-1, with TRBD1 identical over 10 bases. The CDR3 sequence is 13 residues long. CDR1 is LGHDT and CDR2 is YNNKEL in the germline V gene (reference sequence). The V and J ends lost 5 bases and 5 bases, in that order; junction bases with no gene match: 2. The CDR3 nucleotides are TGTGCCAGCAGCACGGACAGGGGGACTGAAGCTTTCTTT. Amino acids: CASSTDRGTEAFF.

This clonotype was counted a few times. The gene calls are TRBV11-2 and TRBJ1-1; no clear D. Trimming stripped 3 bases from V and 5 bases from J, with 10 bases between. CDR3 length: 13 amino acids. Germline loops: CDR1 SGHAT, CDR2 FQNNGV. The CDR3 loop reads CASSFAPGTEAFF. CDR3 bases: TGTGCCAGCAGCTTTGCCCCGGGGACTGAAGCTTTCTTT.

This clonotype appeared a few times. This sequence joins TRBV5-1 and TRBJ1-2; 9 bases are shared with TRBD1. V gave up 0 bases and J gave up 5 bases; unmatched junction bases: 5. The CDR3 consists of 15 residues. The germline CDR1 and CDR2 sequences are SGHRS and YFSETQ. The DNA of the CDR3 is TGCGCCAGCAGCTTGGGGACAGGGGACTGGTATGGCTACACCTTC. This gives the protein CASSLGTGDWYGYTF.